The 17 T cell receptor beta chains below come from one sample, sequenced in a study of identical twins (dated by TCRdb to the mid-2010s). Libraries were prepared through 5' RACE. For sequencing, an Illumina HiSeq 2000 was employed. The public reads were reprocessed in TCRdb via fastp at Q25 and MiXCR, keeping in-frame beta chains. Records with the same CDR3 protein are collapsed into one entry carrying the most frequent genes and DNA. The sample has about 470,000 distinct CDR3 sequences on record, around 24% of them singletons. The ten largest clonotypes hold roughly 3% of the sample. The sample also formed part of further work on T cells expressing NK-cell markers.

The source material was CD4+ T cells sorted from blood. The source is a woman aged 18-29 years in good health.

In its sample, this clonotype was seen a few times. The chain joins TRBV7-9 to TRBJ1-1; 7 nucleotides match TRBD1. CDR1 SEHNR and CDR2 FQNEAQ come from the germline V gene (reference sequence). The CDR3 is 14 amino acids. With V trimmed by 8 bases and J by 4 bases, 10 bases remained unmatched. The CDR3: CASQRRGLGTEAFF. CDR3 bases: TGTGCCAGCCAGAGGAGGGGGCTTGGCACTGAAGCTTTCTTT.

This chain links TRBV5-1 with TRBJ1-2, with unresolved D. From germline, CDR1 is SGHRS and CDR2 YFSETQ. There are 12 residues in the CDR3. V lost 1 base and J lost 8, with 9 bases in between. The CDR3 DNA sequence: TGCGCCAGCAGCTTGACTGCGAAGGGCTACACCTTC. It specifies CASSLTAKGYTF. The variable domain in full, completed from reference TRBV5-1 and TRBJ1-2, reads KAGVTQTPRYLIKTRGQQVTLSCSPISGHRSVSWYQQTPGQGLQFLFEYFSETQRNKGNFPGRFSGRQFSNSRSEMNVSTLELGDSALYLCASSLTAKGYTFGSGTRLTVV.

The genes are TRBV20-1 and TRBJ2-3; the D gene could be TRBD1 or TRBD2 (5 bases each). The CDR3 extends over 14 amino acids. V lost 7 bases to trimming and J lost 5 bases, with 19 bases between them. Looked up from germline, CDR1 is DFQATT and CDR2 is SNEGSKA (reference sequence). In DNA, the CDR3 is TGCAGTGTAGGGGTAGCGCCAAATGGAGATACGCAGTATTTT. This encodes CSVGVAPNGDTQYF.

The chain links TRBV20-1 to TRBJ2-7, with 14 bases matching TRBD2. Germline CDR1 and CDR2: DFQATT and SNEGSKA (reference sequence). With 3 bases clipped from V and 6 bases from J, the junction kept 4 bases outside the gene matches. The CDR3 runs 14 residues. The CDR3 is CSARTSGGASEQYF. The DNA for the CDR3 is TGCAGTGCTAGGACTAGCGGGGGGGCCTCCGAGCAGTACTTC.

This clonotype was seen more than once but under ten times. The rearrangement links TRBV5-1 to TRBJ2-7; 7 nucleotides line up with TRBD1. CDR1 SGHRS and CDR2 YFSETQ come from the germline V gene. This CDR3 has 14 residues. Germline trimming cut 0 bases from V and 3 bases from J; bases unmatched to any gene: 3. The CDR3 protein is CASSLVDRVYEQYF. CDR3 in DNA: TGCGCCAGCAGCTTGGTCGACAGGGTCTACGAGCAGTACTTC.

Only a few counts were recorded for this clonotype. The chain has TRBV18 and TRBJ2-1, with TRBD1 matching over 10 bases. The V gene's germline CDR1 is KGHSH and CDR2 LQKENI. CDR3 length: 14 residues. Germline trimming cut 4 bases from V and 4 bases from J; bases unmatched to any gene: 1. The CDR3 sequence is CASSLDRGYNEQFF. DNA for the CDR3: TGTGCCAGCTCACTGGACAGGGGGTACAATGAGCAGTTCTTC.

The V gene is TRBV29-1, the J gene TRBJ1-1; no clear D. Germline V gives CDR1 SQVTM, CDR2 ANQGSEA. Trimming removed 2 bases at V and 1 base at J, with 11 bases between. The CDR3 loop spans 14 amino acids. The CDR3 here is CSVEYRAWNTEAFF. CDR3 DNA sequence: TGCAGCGTTGAATACCGGGCTTGGAACACTGAAGCTTTCTTT.

This chain joins TRBV6-1 and TRBJ2-2; 8 bases match TRBD1. The germline V gene encodes CDR1 MNHNS and CDR2 SASEGT. Unmatched junction bases numbered 5, after V lost 6 bases and J lost 5 bases. This CDR3 comprises 14 residues. The DNA of the CDR3 is TGTGCCAGCAGAAGGACAGGGCTTACCGGGGAGCTGTTTTTT. This sequence encodes CASRRTGLTGELFF.

This clonotype showed up just a few times. The chain has TRBV12-3 or TRBV12-4 and TRBJ1-1, with 8 bases lining up with TRBD1. V shed 7 bases and J 5 bases; nucleotides not matched to a gene: 9. The CDR3 consists of 14 residues. The CDR3 is CASTDRGRRTEAFF. Here the CDR3 DNA reads TGTGCCAGCACAGACAGGGGAAGGCGGACTGAAGCTTTCTTT.

The J gene is TRBJ2-1, the V gene TRBV20-1, with D possibly matching TRBD1 (5 bases). This CDR3 comprises 14 residues. Between the trimmed V and J ends, which lost 6 bases and 0 bases, there was a span of 12 bases. CDR1 and CDR2 (germline): DFQATT, SNEGSKA (reference sequence). This CDR3 reads CSARERNSYNEQFF. DNA of the CDR3: TGCAGTGCCAGGGAACGGAACTCCTACAATGAGCAGTTCTTC.

This clonotype has a handful of counts. The rearrangement joins TRBV6-4 to TRBJ2-3, with 11 bases lining up with TRBD1. This CDR3 region has 15 residues. CDR1 and CDR2 from the germline V gene are MRHNA and SNTAGT. V gave up 5 bases and J gave up 6 bases; unmatched junction bases: 7. The CDR3 DNA sequence: TGTGCCAGCAGTCCGGGACAGGGGGGTTCGGATACGCAGTATTTT. Translating it yields CASSPGQGGSDTQYF.

The chain employs TRBV21-1 and TRBJ2-5. TRBV21-1 is tagged as a pseudogene. The CDR3 has 12 residues. The CDR3 DNA is TGTGCCAGCAGCAAGGTTGGAGAGACCCAGTACTTC. This sequence encodes CASSKVGETQYF.

V and J are TRBV20-1 and TRBJ2-1; tentative D call: TRBD2 (5 bases). Trimming took 5 bases from V and 12 from J, leaving 17 bases between them. The CDR3 loop spans 12 amino acids. From germline, CDR1 is DFQATT and CDR2 SNEGSKA (reference sequence). The CDR3 DNA is TGCAGTGCTTACGACTACCCCTTGGGGCAGTTCTTC. Translation gives CSAYDYPLGQFF.

The chain links TRBV29-1 to TRBJ1-1; 7 bases match TRBD1. CDR1 is SQVTM, CDR2 ANQGSEA, per germline. This CDR3 has 13 amino acids. V was pared by 6 bases and J by 0 bases, with 4 bases of the junction left unmatched. DNA for the CDR3: TGCAGCGTACGACAGGGCTTGAACACTGAAGCTTTCTTT. Translation gives CSVRQGLNTEAFF.

A few counts support this clonotype. The rearrangement uses TRBV7-9 and TRBJ2-3; D is undetermined. The ends were cut back, 1 base at V and 6 bases at J, with 14 bases in the middle. CDR1 is SEHNR and CDR2 is FQNEAQ in the germline V gene (reference sequence). The length of the CDR3 is 15 residues. CDR3 loop: CASSLGRHHLDTQYF. The DNA for the CDR3 is TGTGCCAGCAGCTTAGGTCGGCATCATTTGGATACGCAGTATTTT.

This clonotype was observed at least ten times. The chain recombines TRBV29-1 with TRBJ2-3; no definite D call. This CDR3 is built from 11 residues. Trimming took off 6 bases at V and 5 bases at J, with 9 bases between the two ends. Germline lookup yields CDR1 SQVTM and CDR2 ANQGSEA. Here the CDR3 reads CSVEVGDTQYF. The CDR3 DNA reads as TGCAGCGTCGAGGTTGGAGATACGCAGTATTTT.

The chain joins TRBV19 to TRBJ2-3; D is possibly TRBD1 (5 bases). This CDR3 comprises 16 residues. Trimming stripped 1 base from V and 1 base from J, with 12 bases between. Per the germline V gene, CDR1 is LNHDA and CDR2 is SQIVND (reference sequence). The CDR3 loop is CASSIVGPLGTDTQYF. DNA for the CDR3: TGTGCCAGTAGTATAGTGGGGCCGTTGGGCACAGATACGCAGTATTTT.